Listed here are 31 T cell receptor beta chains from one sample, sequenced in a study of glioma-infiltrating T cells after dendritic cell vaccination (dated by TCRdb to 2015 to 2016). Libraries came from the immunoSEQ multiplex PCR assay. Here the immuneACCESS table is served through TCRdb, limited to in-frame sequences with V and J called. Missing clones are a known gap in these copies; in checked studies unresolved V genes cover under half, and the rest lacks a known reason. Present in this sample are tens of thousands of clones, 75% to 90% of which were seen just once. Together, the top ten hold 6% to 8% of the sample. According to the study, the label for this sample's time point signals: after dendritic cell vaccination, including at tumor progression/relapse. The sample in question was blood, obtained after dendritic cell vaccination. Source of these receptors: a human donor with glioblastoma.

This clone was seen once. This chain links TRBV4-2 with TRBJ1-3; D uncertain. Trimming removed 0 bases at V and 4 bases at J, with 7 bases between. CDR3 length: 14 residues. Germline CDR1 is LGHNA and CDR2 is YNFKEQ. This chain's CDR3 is CASSQDRGGNTIYF. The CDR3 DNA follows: TGTGCCAGCAGCCAAGATCGCGGGGGAAACACCATATATTTT.

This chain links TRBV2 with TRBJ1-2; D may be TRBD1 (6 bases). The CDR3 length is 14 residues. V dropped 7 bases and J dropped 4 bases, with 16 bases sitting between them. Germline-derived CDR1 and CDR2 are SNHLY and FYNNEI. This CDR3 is CASILGGQSYGYTF. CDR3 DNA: TGTGCCAGCATCCTGGGGGGGCAGAGCTATGGCTACACCTTC.

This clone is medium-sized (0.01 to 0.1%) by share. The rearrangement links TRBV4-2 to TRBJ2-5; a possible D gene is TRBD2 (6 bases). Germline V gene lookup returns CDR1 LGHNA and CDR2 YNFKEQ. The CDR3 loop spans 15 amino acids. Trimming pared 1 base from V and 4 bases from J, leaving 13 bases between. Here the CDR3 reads CASSQGLAGGETQYF. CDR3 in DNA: TGTGCCAGCAGCCAAGGGCTAGCCGGGGGAGAGACCCAGTACTTC.

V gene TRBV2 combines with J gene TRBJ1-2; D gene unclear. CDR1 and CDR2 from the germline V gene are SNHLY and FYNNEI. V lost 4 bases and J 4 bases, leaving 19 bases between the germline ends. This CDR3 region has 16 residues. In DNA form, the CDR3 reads TGTGCCAGCAGTGGACTAACGTCGACTAAGTTCTATGGCTACACCTTC. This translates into CASSGLTSTKFYGYTF. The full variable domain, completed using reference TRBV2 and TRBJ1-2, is EPEVTQTPSHQVTQMGQEVILRCVPISNHLYFYWYRQILGQKVEFLVSFYNNEISEKSEIFDDQFSVERPDGSNFTLKIRSTKLEDSAMYFCASSGLTSTKFYGYTFGSGTRLTVV.

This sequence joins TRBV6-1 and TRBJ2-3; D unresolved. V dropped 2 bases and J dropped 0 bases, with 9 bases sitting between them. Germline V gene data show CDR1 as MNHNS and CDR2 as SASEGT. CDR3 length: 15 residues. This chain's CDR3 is CASSEIIASTDTQYF. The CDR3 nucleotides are TGTGCCAGCAGTGAAATAATTGCGAGCACAGATACGCAGTATTTT.

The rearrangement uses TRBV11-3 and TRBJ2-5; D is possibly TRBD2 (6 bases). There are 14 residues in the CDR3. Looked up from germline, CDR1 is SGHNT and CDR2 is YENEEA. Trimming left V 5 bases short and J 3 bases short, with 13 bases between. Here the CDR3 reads CASSHGGAEETQYF. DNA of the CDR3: TGTGCCAGCAGCCACGGGGGAGCCGAAGAGACCCAGTACTTC.

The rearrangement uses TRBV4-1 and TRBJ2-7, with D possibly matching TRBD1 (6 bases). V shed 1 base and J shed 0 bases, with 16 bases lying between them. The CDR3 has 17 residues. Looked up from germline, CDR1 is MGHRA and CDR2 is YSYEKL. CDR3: CASSQALGATSSYEQYF. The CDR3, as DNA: TGCGCCAGCAGCCAAGCCCTGGGGGCGACGAGCTCCTACGAGCAGTACTTC.

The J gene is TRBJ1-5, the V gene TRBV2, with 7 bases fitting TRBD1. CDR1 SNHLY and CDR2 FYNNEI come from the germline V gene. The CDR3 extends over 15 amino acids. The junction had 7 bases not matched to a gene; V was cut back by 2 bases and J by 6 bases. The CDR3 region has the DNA TGTGCCAGCAGTGAAAGTGGCAGGGGGACTCAGCCCCAGCATTTT. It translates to CASSESGRGTQPQHF.

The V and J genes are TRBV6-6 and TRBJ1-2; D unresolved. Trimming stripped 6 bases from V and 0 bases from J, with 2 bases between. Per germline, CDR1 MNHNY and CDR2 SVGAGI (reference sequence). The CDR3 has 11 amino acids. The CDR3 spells CASSANYGYTF. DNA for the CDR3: TGTGCCAGCAGCGCTAACTATGGCTACACCTTC.

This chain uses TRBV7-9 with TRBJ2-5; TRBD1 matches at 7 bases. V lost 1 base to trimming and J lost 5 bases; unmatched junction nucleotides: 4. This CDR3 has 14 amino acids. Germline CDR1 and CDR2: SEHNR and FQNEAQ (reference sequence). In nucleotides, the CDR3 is TGTGCCAGCAGCTTAGGAGACAGGGTTGAGACCCAGTACTTC. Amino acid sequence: CASSLGDRVETQYF. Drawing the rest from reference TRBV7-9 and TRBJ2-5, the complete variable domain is DTGVSQNPRHKITKRGQNVTFRCDPISEHNRLYWYRQTLGQGPEFLTYFQNEAQLEKSRLLSDRFSAERPKGSFSTLEIQRTEQGDSAMYLCASSLGDRVETQYFGPGTRLLVL.

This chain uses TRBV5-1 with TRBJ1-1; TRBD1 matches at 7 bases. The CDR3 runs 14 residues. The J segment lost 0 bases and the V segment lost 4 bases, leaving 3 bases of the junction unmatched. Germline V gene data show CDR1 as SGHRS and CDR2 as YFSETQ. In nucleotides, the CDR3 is TGCGCCAGCAGCGTGACAGGGATGAACACTGAAGCTTTCTTT. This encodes CASSVTGMNTEAFF. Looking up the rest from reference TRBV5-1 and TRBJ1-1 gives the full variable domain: KAGVTQTPRYLIKTRGQQVTLSCSPISGHRSVSWYQQTPGQGLQFLFEYFSETQRNKGNFPGRFSGRQFSNSRSEMNVSTLELGDSALYLCASSVTGMNTEAFFGQGTRLTVV.

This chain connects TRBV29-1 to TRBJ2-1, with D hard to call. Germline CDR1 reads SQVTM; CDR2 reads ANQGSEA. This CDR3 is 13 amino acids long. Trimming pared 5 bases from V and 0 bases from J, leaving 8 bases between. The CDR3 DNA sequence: TGCAGCGTTAGCGTGAGCTCCTACAATGAGCAGTTCTTC. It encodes CSVSVSSYNEQFF.

CDR3 sequence (DNA): TGTGCCTGGAGTGTACTAGGGTTCGGGGCCAACGTCCTGACTTTC. Translated, it gives CAWSVLGFGANVLTF. The chain joins TRBV30 to TRBJ2-6, with a possible D match to TRBD2 (5 bases). The germline V gene encodes CDR1 GTSNPN and CDR2 SVGIG (reference sequence). The length of the CDR3 is 15 residues. Trimming cost V 0 bases and J 4 bases, with 10 bases left between them.

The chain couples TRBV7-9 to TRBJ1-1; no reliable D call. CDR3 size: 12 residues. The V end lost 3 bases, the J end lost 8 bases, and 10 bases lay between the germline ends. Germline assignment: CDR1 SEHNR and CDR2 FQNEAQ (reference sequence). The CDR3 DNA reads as TGTGCCAGCAGCTTTTATGGGGAGGAAGCTTTCTTT. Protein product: CASSFYGEEAFF.

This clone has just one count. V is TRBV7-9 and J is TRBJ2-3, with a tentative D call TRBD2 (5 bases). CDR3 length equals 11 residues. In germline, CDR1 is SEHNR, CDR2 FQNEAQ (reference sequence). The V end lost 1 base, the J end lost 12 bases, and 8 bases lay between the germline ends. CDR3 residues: CASSLGGPQYF. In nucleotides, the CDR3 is TGTGCCAGCAGCTTAGGAGGGCCCCAGTATTTT.

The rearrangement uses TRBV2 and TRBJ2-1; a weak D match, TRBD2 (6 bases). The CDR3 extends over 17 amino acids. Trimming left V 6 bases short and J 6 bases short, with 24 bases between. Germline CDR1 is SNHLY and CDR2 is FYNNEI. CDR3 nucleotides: TGTGCCAGCAGACCTACACCGAACAGACTCGGGAGCAATGAGCAGTTCTTC. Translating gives CASRPTPNRLGSNEQFF.

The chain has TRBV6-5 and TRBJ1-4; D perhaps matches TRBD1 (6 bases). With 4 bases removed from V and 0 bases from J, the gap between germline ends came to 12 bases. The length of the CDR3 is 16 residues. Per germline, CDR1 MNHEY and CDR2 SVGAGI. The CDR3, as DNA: TGTGCCAGCAGTTTCACAGGGCCCGCAACTAATGAAAAACTGTTTTTT. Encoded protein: CASSFTGPATNEKLFF.

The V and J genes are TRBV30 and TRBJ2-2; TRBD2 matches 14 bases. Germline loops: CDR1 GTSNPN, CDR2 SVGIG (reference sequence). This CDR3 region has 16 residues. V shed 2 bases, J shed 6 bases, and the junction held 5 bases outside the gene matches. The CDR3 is CAWSLTSGGEPGELFF. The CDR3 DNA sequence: TGTGCCTGGAGTCTGACTAGCGGGGGGGAGCCCGGGGAGCTGTTTTTT.

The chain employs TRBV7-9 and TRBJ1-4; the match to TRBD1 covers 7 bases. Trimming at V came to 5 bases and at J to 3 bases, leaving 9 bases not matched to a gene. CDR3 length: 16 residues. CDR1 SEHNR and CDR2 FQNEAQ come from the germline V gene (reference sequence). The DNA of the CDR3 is TGTGCCAGCAGCGCACACGGACAGGTTCCTAATGAAAAACTGTTTTTT. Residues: CASSAHGQVPNEKLFF.

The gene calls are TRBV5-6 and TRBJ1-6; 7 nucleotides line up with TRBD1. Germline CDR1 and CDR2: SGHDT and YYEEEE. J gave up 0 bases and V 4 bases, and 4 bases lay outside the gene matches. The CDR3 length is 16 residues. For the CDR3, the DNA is TGTGCCAGCAGCACCACAGGGGTCTCCTATAATTCACCCCTCCACTTT. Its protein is CASSTTGVSYNSPLHF. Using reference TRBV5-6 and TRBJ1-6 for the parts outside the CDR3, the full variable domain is DAGVTQSPTHLIKTRGQQVTLRCSPKSGHDTVSWYQQALGQGPQFIFQYYEEEERQRGNFPDRFSGHQFPNYSSELNVNALLLGDSALYLCASSTTGVSYNSPLHFGNGTRLTVT.

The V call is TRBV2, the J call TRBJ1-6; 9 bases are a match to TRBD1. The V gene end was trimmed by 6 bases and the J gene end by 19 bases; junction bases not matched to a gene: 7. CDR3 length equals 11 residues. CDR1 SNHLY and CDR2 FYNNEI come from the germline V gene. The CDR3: CASRGGTGTHF. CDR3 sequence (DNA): TGTGCCAGCAGAGGAGGGACAGGGACACACTTT.

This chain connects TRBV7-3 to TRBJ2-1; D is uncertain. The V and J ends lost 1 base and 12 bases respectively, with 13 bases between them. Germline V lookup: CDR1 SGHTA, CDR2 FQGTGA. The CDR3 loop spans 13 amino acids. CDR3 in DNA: TGTGCCAGCAGCTTAAACGCCGGGTTTTGGCAGTTCTTC. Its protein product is CASSLNAGFWQFF.

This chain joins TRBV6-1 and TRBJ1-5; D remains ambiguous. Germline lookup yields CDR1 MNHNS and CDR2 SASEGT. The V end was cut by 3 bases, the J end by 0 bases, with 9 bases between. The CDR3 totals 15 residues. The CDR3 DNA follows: TGTGCCAGCAGTGACGCATCTATTAGCAATCAGCCCCAGCATTTT. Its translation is CASSDASISNQPQHF.

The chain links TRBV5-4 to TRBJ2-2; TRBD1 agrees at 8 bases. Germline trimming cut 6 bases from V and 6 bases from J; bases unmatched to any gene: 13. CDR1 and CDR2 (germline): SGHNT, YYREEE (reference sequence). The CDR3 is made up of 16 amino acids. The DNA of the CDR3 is TGTGCCAGCACCTGGAGGAGACAGGGGAGGCCCGGGGAGCTGTTTTTT. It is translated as CASTWRRQGRPGELFF.

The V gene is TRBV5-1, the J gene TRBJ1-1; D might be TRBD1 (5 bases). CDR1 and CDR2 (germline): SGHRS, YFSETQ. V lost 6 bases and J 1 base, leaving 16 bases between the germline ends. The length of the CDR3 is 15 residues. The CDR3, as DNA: TGCGCCAGCACCGGAGGGGACTTACCGAACACTGAAGCTTTCTTT. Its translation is CASTGGDLPNTEAFF.

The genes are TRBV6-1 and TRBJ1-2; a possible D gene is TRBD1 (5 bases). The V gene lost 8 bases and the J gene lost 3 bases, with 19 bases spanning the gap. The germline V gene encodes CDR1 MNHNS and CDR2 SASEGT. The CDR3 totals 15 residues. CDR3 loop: CASAQQTGGDYGYTF. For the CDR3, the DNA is TGTGCCAGCGCCCAACAAACTGGGGGGGACTATGGCTACACCTTC.

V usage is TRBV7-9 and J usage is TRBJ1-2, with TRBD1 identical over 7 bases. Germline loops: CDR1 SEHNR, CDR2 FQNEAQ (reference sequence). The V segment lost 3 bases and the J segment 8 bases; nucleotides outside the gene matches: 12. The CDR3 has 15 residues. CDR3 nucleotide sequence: TGTGCCAGCAGCTTTCGGGTCGTTGGACAGGCGGGCTACACCTTC. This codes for CASSFRVVGQAGYTF.

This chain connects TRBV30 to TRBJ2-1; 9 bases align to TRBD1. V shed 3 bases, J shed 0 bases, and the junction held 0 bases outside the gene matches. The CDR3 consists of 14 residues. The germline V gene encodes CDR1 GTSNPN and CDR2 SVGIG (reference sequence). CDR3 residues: CAWRDRGSYNEQFF. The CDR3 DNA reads TGTGCCTGGAGGGACAGGGGCTCCTACAATGAGCAGTTCTTC.

CDR3 nucleotides: TGTGCCAGCAGTACAGGGATGAGGCTTGCTGCTTTCTTT. It is translated as CASSTGMRLAAFF. The chain is built from TRBV6-1 and TRBJ1-1; TRBD1 is a possible D gene (6 bases). The CDR3 length is 13 residues. Germline CDR1 MNHNS, CDR2 SASEGT. V was cut by 5 bases and J by 11 bases, with 18 bases left in between.

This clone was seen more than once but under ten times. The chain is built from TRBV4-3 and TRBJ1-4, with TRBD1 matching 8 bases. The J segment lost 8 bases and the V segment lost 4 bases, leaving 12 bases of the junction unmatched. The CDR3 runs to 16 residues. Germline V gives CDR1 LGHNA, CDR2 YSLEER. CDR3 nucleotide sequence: TGCGCCAGCAGCCTGAATGACAGGGGAGAATACGAAAAACTGTTTTTT. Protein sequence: CASSLNDRGEYEKLFF.

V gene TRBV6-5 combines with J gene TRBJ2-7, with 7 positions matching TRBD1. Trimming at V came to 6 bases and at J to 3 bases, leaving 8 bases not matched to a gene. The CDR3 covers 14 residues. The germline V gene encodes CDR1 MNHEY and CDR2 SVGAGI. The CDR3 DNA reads TGTGCCAGCAGCCCCTCGACAGGGATCTACGAGCAGTACTTC. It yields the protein CASSPSTGIYEQYF.